This entry features one T cell receptor beta chain sequence. This clone was recorded once. The target of this receptor is not known. No base qualities exist here, and no much larger clone lies one base off it. The data stem from a study of blood T cell repertoires in COVID-19 (dated by TCRdb to 2019 to 2021). General notes on the study: Collaborator samples came from the United States, Italy and Spain and covered acute and convalescent phases of COVID-19. HLA class I and class II types, where available, came from metadata supplied by the sample provider rather than from assay-based typing. A de-identified subject ID, COVID-19 status, age in years and sex were almost always included in the sample metadata. The prospective study material was composed of cDNA or gDNA derived from T cells, B-cell-depleted T cells, or PBMCs. Deeply sampled blood TCRbeta repertoires from subjects exposed to, actively infected with, or recovered from COVID-19 were included in the dataset. A freely available public database, intended as a resource for researchers studying the immune response to SARS-CoV-2, is where the repertoires were released. The samples were drawn from the first 160 participants of the ongoing ImmuneRACE study and from some 1,300 subjects provided by 6 global collaborators.

The investigation overall reported the following: How much clinical and demographic metadata was included differed by source and by participant, and the metadata was provided uncurated.

TCRbeta CDR3 regions were amplified from genomic DNA by means of the immunoSEQ Assay, a bias-controlled multiplex PCR. In the paper's pipeline: The number of nucleated cells in each sample was estimated by amplification of reference gene primers within the assay. To quantify the absolute abundance of each unique TCRbeta CDR3 rearrangement, sequence reads were collapsed and filtered. For each sample, productive Simpson clonality was calculated by taking the square root of Simpson's diversity index across productive rearrangements. In TCRdb, the immuneACCESS table is reduced to in-frame sequences with V and J assigned. These tables do not hold every clone; where another copy was compared, an unresolved V gene accounts for under half, and the others remain unexplained. V, J and clone size reflect that table, while D and trimming were determined from the DNA. Recorded for this sample are 300,000 to 350,000 clones; about 90% of them occurred a single time. Around 4.6% of the sample rests with the top ten.

Its CDR3 holds 16 amino acids, cysteine through phenylalanine. Only the CDR3 part of the read is kept: 48 bases, read in frame from the first base. Participants in the prospective study were aged roughly 18 to 90 years, lived in 20 to 25 United States geographic areas, and enrolled through a virtual design. In the prospective study, cohorts were assigned on the basis of participant-reported clinical history obtained from a screening survey and a study questionnaire. Recovered participants in ImmuneRACE Cohort 3 were defined as having two consecutive negative NP/OP PCR tests, clearance from a healthcare professional, or resolution of symptoms. Each participant in the prospective study had whole blood, serum and a nasopharyngeal or oropharyngeal swab collected by mobile phlebotomists. Additional blood draws and questionnaires over an approximately two-month period could optionally be provided by prospective study participants. Blood samples from the prospective study were shipped frozen or at room temperature prior to DNA extraction.

The sequence is built from TRBV21-1 and TRBJ2-7; TRBD1 reflects the table's D call only, with no check against the DNA. TRBV21-1 is an annotated pseudogene. Source material: PBMCs or T cells enriched from blood (not recorded which). This TCR derives from a man aged 25-45 years who had recovered from COVID-19. CDR3 sequence: CASSVRPGQGAYEQYF. The nucleotides read TGTGCCAGCAGCGTAAGACCGGGACAGGGGGCCTACGAGCAGTACTTC.